This T cell receptor beta chain came from a study of regulatory T cells in long-lasting Graves disease. Per the germline V gene, CDR1 is SGHAT and CDR2 is FQNNGV. This CDR3 contains 14 residues. V was pared by 1 base and J by 3 bases, with 10 bases between. There are many counts of this clonotype. The authors built TCR beta libraries using iRepertoire HTBI primers and Arm-PCR of CDR3 regions. TCRdb processed the multiplex PCR reads anew with MiXCR; each CDR3 protein has one entry. The profile shows about 500,000 distinct CDR3 sequences, 15% to 20% of them singletons. Time point meaning: newly diagnosed GD, antithyroid drugs for less than 3 months. Construction of the TCR library relied on RNA isolated from PBMCs. This sample was also put to use in a study of T cells in Graves' hyperthyroidism and ophthalmopathy.

The rearrangement uses TRBV11-2 and TRBJ2-7; D might be TRBD1 (5 bases). Sequencing used peripheral blood mononuclear cells (PBMCs), obtained at new diagnosis, from a patient treated with antithyroid drugs. The sequence was obtained from a man in his forties or fifties with Graves disease. The CDR3 nucleotides read TGTGCCAGCAGCTTAGGTAGGGGAAACTACGAGCAGTACTTC. The encoded protein is CASSLGRGNYEQYF.